The clone carrying this T cell receptor (beta chain) was detected only a few times. Authors' processing steps: How many nucleated cells were present was estimated from reference gene primer amplification. Only in-frame clones appear in the TCRdb table, and some are missing; sequencing was by immunoSEQ multiplex PCR. The V and J calls and clone size were taken over from that table, and D and trimming were inferred from the DNA. The repertoire has a few hundred thousand clones, roughly 88% of them found once; the top ten carry under 2%. V dropped 6 bases and J dropped 2; count of bases not matched to a gene: 4. The germline CDR1 and CDR2 sequences are LGHNT and FRNRAP. This CDR3 region has 13 residues. The data derive from a study of blood T cell repertoires in COVID-19. Background on the study: Samples representing acute and convalescent COVID-19 were sourced from the United States, Italy and Spain.

Sequenced sample: peripheral blood. V gene TRBV12-5 combines with J gene TRBJ2-7, with 7 nucleotides matching TRBD1. This TCR derives from a woman aged 45-59 years with acute or convalescent COVID-19. CDR3 amino acids: CASGKGATYEQYF. The DNA of the CDR3 is TGTGCTAGTGGGAAGGGGGCGACCTACGAGCAGTACTTC.